Below are 9 T cell receptor beta chains sequenced from a single sample in a study of T cells after yellow fever vaccination. TCRdb analysed the 5' RACE reads with MiXCR anew, one entry per CDR3 protein. This sample carries hundreds of thousands of distinct CDR3 sequences, approximately 13% of them seen once, and the ten largest clones take more than 12%. The sequencing here drew on PBMCs, taken on the day of the yellow fever booster vaccination. These receptors were obtained from a man aged 25-45 years who received the YFV17D yellow fever vaccine.

This clonotype was counted only a few times. The chain uses TRBV19 and TRBJ1-5, with unresolved D. The CDR3 spans 15 residues. Trimming took off 2 bases at V and 8 bases at J, with 16 bases between the two ends. Germline V gives CDR1 LNHDA, CDR2 SQIVND (reference sequence). The CDR3 bases are TGTGCCAGTAGTATATCGGGCAGCTCTTCTGAGCCCCAGCATTTT. Its translation is CASSISGSSSEPQHF.

This clonotype has a handful of counts. At one of its ends the junction is not consistent with the germline gene, which may arise from a read error. The CDR3 nucleotides read TGTGCTAGCAGCCGCAGGGGGGGAAGTAGGTCGGTGATAGAGACCCAGTACTTC. Encoded protein: CASSRRGGSRSVIETQYF. The chain recombines TRBV7-7 with TRBJ2-5, with D perhaps assigned TRBD1 or TRBD2 (7 bases each). Per the germline V gene, CDR1 is SSHAT and CDR2 is FNYEAQ (reference sequence). This CDR3 has 18 residues. Full variable domain (missing parts from reference TRBV7-7 and TRBJ2-5): GAGVSQSPRYKVTKRGQDVTLRCDPISSHATLYWYQQALGQGPEFLTYFNYEAQPDKSGLPSDRFSAERPEGSISTLTIQRTEQRDSAMYRCASSRRGGSRSVIETQYFGPGTRLLVL.

This clonotype was seen a handful of times. The gene calls are TRBV5-1 and TRBJ2-1; 9 bases are shared with TRBD2. The trim removed 3 bases at V and 0 bases at J, leaving 4 bases unmatched. Germline CDR1 is SGHRS and CDR2 is YFSETQ. CDR3 length: 16 residues. In nucleotides, the CDR3 is TGCGCCAGCAGCTGGACTAGCGTAAACTCCTACAATGAGCAGTTCTTC. Its translation: CASSWTSVNSYNEQFF.

CDR3 sequence reads: CASSGTSGRAYGGYEQYF. The DNA for the CDR3 is TGTGCCAGCAGCGGGACTAGCGGGAGGGCCTATGGCGGCTACGAGCAGTACTTC. The chain combines TRBV5-4 with TRBJ2-7; 16 positions match TRBD2. The germline gives CDR1 SGHNT, CDR2 YYREEE (reference sequence). The CDR3 is 18 amino acids. With V trimmed by 4 bases and J by 3 bases, 10 bases remained unmatched.

This clonotype was found many times. The V call is TRBV30, the J call TRBJ2-5; a possible D gene is TRBD1 (5 bases). The CDR3 contains 15 residues. Per germline, CDR1 GTSNPN and CDR2 SVGIG (reference sequence). V was cut by 4 bases and J by 1 base, with 16 bases left in between. This CDR3 is CAWNWQGLLQETQYF. CDR3 bases: TGTGCCTGGAATTGGCAGGGTCTTCTCCAAGAGACCCAGTACTTC.

This clonotype has more than one count but fewer than ten. The chain combines TRBV12-3 or TRBV12-4 with TRBJ2-7; maybe TRBD2 (5 bases). This CDR3 has 13 amino acids. Trimming shortened V by 6 bases and J by 3 bases, and 12 bases separated the two germline ends. CDR3 sequence: CASSTEAVYEQYF. The CDR3 nucleotides read TGTGCCAGCAGCACGGAGGCCGTCTACGAGCAGTACTTC.

This clonotype was counted ten times or more. The chain employs TRBV6-1 and TRBJ2-1; maybe TRBD2 (6 bases). V dropped 8 bases and J dropped 1 base, with 21 bases sitting between them. The CDR3 has 17 amino acids. CDR1 and CDR2 from the germline V gene are MNHNS and SASEGT. The CDR3 DNA sequence: TGTGCCAGCGGATCACTTTCCCGGGGAGGTTCCTACAATGAGCAGTTCTTC. It specifies CASGSLSRGGSYNEQFF.

This clonotype occurred a few times. The chain joins TRBV9 to TRBJ2-3, with TRBD2 matching 10 bases. The germline gives CDR1 SGDLS, CDR2 YYNGEE. The CDR3 totals 16 residues. Unmatched junction bases numbered 7, after V lost 1 base and J lost 5 bases. CDR3 residues: CASSVLAGVPLDTQYF. DNA for the CDR3: TGTGCCAGCAGCGTACTAGCGGGAGTCCCCCTAGATACGCAGTATTTT.

V gene TRBV12-3 or TRBV12-4 combines with J gene TRBJ2-7, with D possibly matching TRBD1 (6 bases). V lost 6 bases and J lost 3, with 18 bases in between. The CDR3 sequence is 15 residues long. The CDR3 DNA sequence: TGTGCCAGCAGCTACCGGGACACGGGGTTCTACGAGCAGTACTTC. This codes for CASSYRDTGFYEQYF.